This T cell receptor (beta chain) was retrieved from a study of T-cell memory formation after mild COVID-19. The CDR3 totals 13 residues. Trimming left V 4 bases short and J 8 bases short, with 11 bases between. TCRdb passed the 5' RACE reads through MiXCR, listing each CDR3 protein once. Of hundreds of thousands of distinct CDR3 sequences listed, around 15% are singletons. In this sample, this clonotype turned up a few times. The genes are TRBV12-3 or TRBV12-4 and TRBJ1-4, with D hard to call. The specimen sequenced was PBMCs or a T cell subset sorted from them (not recorded which). The receptor was derived from a man between 18 and 29 years old who had mild COVID-19 (a few samples of this study predate the infection). Cell type and time point are not known. CDR3 sequence: CASSSAGFEKLFF. CDR3 DNA: TGTGCCAGCAGTTCGGCGGGGTTCGAAAAACTGTTTTTT.